Presented here are 7 T cell receptor beta chains from one specimen sequenced in a study of blood T cell repertoires in COVID-19. Here immunoSEQ multiplex PCR was the method, and the copy in TCRdb shows in-frame clones only, minus some. The table shows 120,000 or so clones, with 55% to 75% occurring only once. The sample consisted of peripheral blood. These receptors were obtained from a human donor with acute or convalescent COVID-19. The donor label of this sample is uncertain.

The CDR3 loop is CASSFVKETEAFF. CDR3 nucleotides: TGTGCCAGCAGCTTCGTCAAGGAGACTGAAGCTTTCTTT. The V call is TRBV11-2, the J call TRBJ1-1; no definite D call. The length of the CDR3 is 13 residues. Trimming removed 3 bases at V and 5 bases at J, with 10 bases between. Germline-derived CDR1 and CDR2 are SGHAT and FQNNGV.

This rearrangement joins TRBV7-9 to TRBJ2-7; TRBD2 matches 8 bases. Unmatched junction bases numbered 11, after V lost 5 bases and J lost 5 bases. Germline V gene sequence: CDR1 SEHNR, CDR2 FQNEAQ (reference sequence). CDR3 length: 15 amino acids. CDR3 residues: CASSPIGTSVNEQYF. CDR3 coding DNA: TGTGCCAGCAGCCCTATCGGGACTAGTGTCAACGAGCAGTACTTC.

The chain employs TRBV10-3 and TRBJ1-1; D is uncertain. V gave up 4 bases and J gave up 6 bases, with 15 bases separating them. Germline V lookup: CDR1 ENHRY, CDR2 SYGVKD. The CDR3 loop spans 14 amino acids. The CDR3 loop is CAISGGLVRAEAFF. CDR3 DNA sequence: TGTGCCATCAGTGGCGGCTTAGTGAGGGCTGAAGCTTTCTTT.

The chain links TRBV6-6 to TRBJ2-7; 7 nucleotides line up with TRBD1. The J segment lost 2 bases and the V segment lost 4 bases, leaving 5 bases of the junction unmatched. CDR1 MNHNY and CDR2 SVGAGI come from the germline V gene (reference sequence). This CDR3 has 14 amino acids. The CDR3 DNA is TGTGCCAGCAGTTCCGGGGACAGTCCCTACGAGCAGTACTTC. Translating it yields CASSSGDSPYEQYF.

The chain couples TRBV6-5 to TRBJ1-2, with 7 bases identical to TRBD1. V shed 6 bases and J 12 bases; nucleotides not matched to a gene: 16. Germline V gene lookup returns CDR1 MNHEY and CDR2 SVGAGI. This CDR3 comprises 14 residues. The DNA for the CDR3 is TGTGCCAGCAGCCAACTCGGGGACAGTCTCCGAAACACCTTC. Its protein is CASSQLGDSLRNTF.

This clone was observed once. The chain employs TRBV28 and TRBJ1-3; 7 bases line up with TRBD1. The CDR3 length is 14 residues. V lost 6 bases to trimming and J lost 1 base; unmatched junction nucleotides: 3. Germline V gene sequence: CDR1 MDHEN, CDR2 SYDVKM. The CDR3 loop reads CASRSTGSGNTIYF. CDR3 sequence (DNA): TGTGCCAGCAGATCGACAGGGTCTGGAAACACCATATATTTT.

In the case of this clone: Other DNA sequences in the sample encode the same CDR3. The chain uses TRBV6-5 and TRBJ2-1; D is possibly TRBD2 (6 bases). CDR1 is MNHEY, CDR2 SVGAGI, per germline. The CDR3 sequence is 15 residues long. V lost 0 bases and J 0 bases, leaving 6 bases between the germline ends. In nucleotides, the CDR3 is TGTGCCAGCAGTTACTCCGGGAGCTCCTACAATGAGCAGTTCTTC. This translates into CASSYSGSSYNEQFF.